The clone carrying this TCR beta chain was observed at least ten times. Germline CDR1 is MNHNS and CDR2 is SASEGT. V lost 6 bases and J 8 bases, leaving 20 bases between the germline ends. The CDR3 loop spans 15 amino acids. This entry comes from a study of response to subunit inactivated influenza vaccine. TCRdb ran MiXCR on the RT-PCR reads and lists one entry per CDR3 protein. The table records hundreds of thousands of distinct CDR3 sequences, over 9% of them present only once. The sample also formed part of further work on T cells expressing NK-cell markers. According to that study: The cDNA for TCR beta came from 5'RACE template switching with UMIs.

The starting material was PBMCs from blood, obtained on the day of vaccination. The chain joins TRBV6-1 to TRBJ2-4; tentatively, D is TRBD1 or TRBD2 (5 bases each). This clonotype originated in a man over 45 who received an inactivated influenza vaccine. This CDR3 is CASSQSTGAIDIQYF. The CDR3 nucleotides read TGTGCCAGCAGCCAAAGCACCGGGGCTATAGACATTCAGTACTTC.